The sequence of this T cell receptor beta chain was determined in a study of human thymus T cells. Study observations and caveats: Both thymic and peripheral blood repertoires showed apparently biased V and J usage.

Deletions cut 7 bases from V and 1 base from J, with 4 bases between. Germline CDR1 is MNHNS and CDR2 is SASEGT. The CDR3 has 11 amino acids. With regard to this clone: What it recognizes is unknown.

This table comes from immunoSEQ multiplex PCR, and its TCRdb copy is limited to in-frame clones, with some not included. This table has roughly 130,000 clones, around 95% appearing once. Thymus specimens were resections from corrective heart surgery. V and J are TRBV6-1 and TRBJ2-5; no clear D. This TCR came from a boy under two years old with a congenital heart defect but otherwise immunologically healthy. Sequenced: thymus tissue. The DNA for the CDR3 is TGTGCCAGCATCGGCCAAGAGACCCAGTACTTC. Translating gives CASIGQETQYF.